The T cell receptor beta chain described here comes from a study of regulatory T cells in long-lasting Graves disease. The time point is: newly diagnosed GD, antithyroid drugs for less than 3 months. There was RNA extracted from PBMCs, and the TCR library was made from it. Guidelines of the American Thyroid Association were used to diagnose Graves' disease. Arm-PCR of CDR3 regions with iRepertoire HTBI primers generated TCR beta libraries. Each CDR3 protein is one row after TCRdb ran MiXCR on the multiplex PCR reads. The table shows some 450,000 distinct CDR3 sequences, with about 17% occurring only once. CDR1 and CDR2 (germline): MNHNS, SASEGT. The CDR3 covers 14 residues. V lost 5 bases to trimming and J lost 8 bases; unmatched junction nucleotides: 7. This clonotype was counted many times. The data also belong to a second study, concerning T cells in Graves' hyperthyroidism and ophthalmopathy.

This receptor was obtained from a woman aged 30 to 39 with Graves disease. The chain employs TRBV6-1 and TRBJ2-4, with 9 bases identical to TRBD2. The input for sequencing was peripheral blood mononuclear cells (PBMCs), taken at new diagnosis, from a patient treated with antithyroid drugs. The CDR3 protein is CASSIAGVADIQYF. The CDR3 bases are TGTGCCAGCAGTATAGCGGGAGTGGCGGACATTCAGTACTTC.